Given below is one TCR beta chain in context. Its matching antigen is unknown. The time point was: pretreatment peripheral blood. This sample is part of a study of PD-L1 blockade in urothelial cancer. Whole-study context: About 85% of the 29 patients were men whose urothelial cancer was bladder-origin. Blood was tested 3 weeks (second dose) and 6 weeks into treatment. General study results and limits: Greater 3-week expansion of tumor-associated blood clones was recorded for durable-benefit patients.

Each PCR received spiked synthetic TCR analog templates. Clones were read by immunoSEQ multiplex PCR, and TCRdb kept only the in-frame ones, dropping some. The table has more than 90,000 clones, more than 75% seen once. This receptor was taken from a man aged 55-75 years with urothelial cancer. Sequenced here: PBMCs, sampled around atezolizumab (anti-PD-L1) treatment.

Here the CDR3 DNA reads TGTGCCAGCAGTGACCACGGTGGCTACACCTTC. Residues: CASSDHGGYTF. The chain couples TRBV6-1 to TRBJ1-2; D remains unclear. The germline V gene encodes CDR1 MNHNS and CDR2 SASEGT. V was pared by 3 bases and J by 7 bases, with 6 bases between. The CDR3 covers 11 residues.